One and the same sample provided the 17 T cell receptor beta chains below, sequenced in a study of CD8+ T cells in alopecia areata. Indicated treatment: oral pan-JAK inhibitor, 5-10 mg twice daily. RNA was extracted and reverse transcribed into cDNA as the sequencing template. TCRdb's table, derived via immunoSEQ multiplex PCR, lists solely in-frame clones and lacks some. The table shows fewer than 250,000 clones, with around two fifths occurring only once. The specimen was CD4+ T cells sorted from blood, collected between weeks 30 and 35, from a patient treated with tofacitinib. These receptors were collected from a human donor with alopecia areata.

This clone has a handful of counts. V usage is TRBV29-1 and J usage is TRBJ1-2, with 10 bases lining up with TRBD1. The CDR3 runs 13 residues. The J segment lost 6 bases and the V segment lost 7 bases, leaving 8 bases of the junction unmatched. Germline V gene data show CDR1 as SQVTM and CDR2 as ANQGSEA. CDR3 region: CSADLTGGNGYTF. CDR3 nucleotide sequence: TGCAGCGCCGATCTGACAGGGGGCAATGGCTACACCTTC.

The rearrangement links TRBV30 to TRBJ2-1; D is perhaps TRBD2 (6 bases). Germline loops: CDR1 GTSNPN, CDR2 SVGIG (reference sequence). The CDR3 spans 13 residues. Trimming stripped 2 bases from V and 8 bases from J, with 13 bases between. CDR3 residues: CAWSIRLGYEQFF. The CDR3, as DNA: TGTGCCTGGAGTATTAGACTAGGCTATGAGCAGTTCTTC.

The chain joins TRBV4-1 to TRBJ1-4, with a tentative D call TRBD1 (6 bases). Trimming shortened V by 1 base and J by 7 bases, and 13 bases separated the two germline ends. This CDR3 has 15 amino acids. Germline CDR1 MGHRA, CDR2 YSYEKL. Here the CDR3 reads CASSQGGTKPEKLFF. CDR3 DNA: TGCGCCAGCAGCCAAGGGGGGACAAAGCCTGAAAAACTGTTTTTT.

The rearrangement links TRBV4-1 to TRBJ1-2; no reliable D call. CDR1 is MGHRA, CDR2 YSYEKL, per germline. The V gene lost 2 bases and the J gene lost 4 bases, with 8 bases spanning the gap. This CDR3 is 13 amino acids long. The CDR3 sequence: CASSQLQFYGYTF. The CDR3 bases are TGCGCCAGCAGCCAACTCCAATTCTATGGCTACACCTTC.

This clone is a singleton in its sample. The chain is built from TRBV25-1 and TRBJ2-7; D is ambiguous. V gave up 3 bases and J gave up 7 bases, with 19 bases separating them. CDR1 is MGHDK and CDR2 is SYGVNS in the germline V gene. The CDR3 is 15 amino acids. The CDR3 sequence is CASSDARKTTGEQYF. The CDR3 DNA is TGTGCCAGCAGTGATGCCCGGAAAACGACTGGGGAGCAGTACTTC.

The rearrangement links TRBV27 to TRBJ1-6, with D maybe TRBD1 (6 bases). The germline CDR1 and CDR2 sequences are MNHEY and SMNVEV (reference sequence). V was cut by 7 bases and J by 4 bases, with 14 bases left in between. The CDR3 loop spans 15 amino acids. CDR3 sequence: CASKTGTPYNSPLHF. The CDR3 DNA reads TGTGCCAGCAAAACCGGGACACCTTATAATTCACCCCTCCACTTT.

This clone was seen a few times. This chain connects TRBV5-4 to TRBJ2-1; 14 bases fit TRBD2. Germline V lookup: CDR1 SGHNT, CDR2 YYREEE (reference sequence). V was pared by 3 bases and J by 8 bases, with 4 bases of the junction left unmatched. CDR3 length: 15 amino acids. The CDR3 nucleotides read TGTGCCAGCAGCTCGAGACTAGCGGGGGGGGATGAGCAGTTCTTC. It specifies CASSSRLAGGDEQFF.

This rearrangement joins TRBV5-4 to TRBJ2-7, with D possibly being TRBD2 (5 bases). Germline V gives CDR1 SGHNT, CDR2 YYREEE (reference sequence). The CDR3 runs 15 residues. Trimming left V 2 bases short and J 3 bases short, with 15 bases between. In nucleotides, the CDR3 is TGTGCCAGCAGCTTAGGACTTTCGGCCGACTACGAGCAGTACTTC. This gives the protein CASSLGLSADYEQYF.

This chain uses TRBV15 with TRBJ2-2; TRBD2 might be the D (6 bases). V lost 0 bases and J lost 4, with 12 bases in between. Germline V lookup: CDR1 LNHNV, CDR2 YYDKDF (reference sequence). The CDR3 sequence is 16 residues long. CDR3 sequence: CATSREHGSVTGELFF. CDR3 sequence (DNA): TGTGCCACCAGCAGAGAGCACGGGAGCGTCACCGGGGAGCTGTTTTTT. Full variable domain (remainder filled in from reference TRBV15 and TRBJ2-2): DAMVIQNPRYQVTQFGKPVTLSCSQTLNHNVMYWYQQKSSQAPKLLFHYYDKDFNNEADTPDNFQSRRPNTSFCFLDIRSPGLGDTAMYLCATSREHGSVTGELFFGEGSRLTVL.

This chain links TRBV7-9 with TRBJ1-1, with TRBD1 matching over 8 bases. Germline V gene lookup returns CDR1 SEHNR and CDR2 FQNEAQ (reference sequence). The V gene end was trimmed by 2 bases and the J gene end by 8 bases; junction bases not matched to a gene: 16. The CDR3 has 17 residues. The CDR3 DNA reads TGTGCCAGCAGCTTACCCCAGGGGGCCTGGGGCACTACAGAAGCTTTCTTT. Translated, it gives CASSLPQGAWGTTEAFF.

The CDR3 protein is CASSRFYTGTAFIPSMNTEAFF. In DNA, the CDR3 is TGCGCCAGCAGCCGGTTCTATACCGGGACAGCCTTTATACCCAGCATGAACACTGAAGCTTTCTTT. The rearrangement uses TRBV4-1 and TRBJ1-1; 7 nucleotides line up with TRBD1. The CDR3 totals 22 residues. Germline V CDR1 and CDR2: MGHRA, YSYEKL. The V gene end was trimmed by 4 bases and the J gene end by 0 bases; junction bases not matched to a gene: 26.

The rearrangement uses TRBV19 and TRBJ1-1; D is possibly TRBD1 (6 bases). V lost 1 base and J 1 base, leaving 10 bases between the germline ends. This CDR3 contains 15 residues. The V gene's germline CDR1 is LNHDA and CDR2 SQIVND (reference sequence). CDR3 coding DNA: TGTGCCAGTAGTATAGGTCCCAGGGGGAACACTGAAGCTTTCTTT. It encodes CASSIGPRGNTEAFF.

The rearrangement joins TRBV7-2 to TRBJ1-2; perhaps TRBD1 as D (6 bases). Germline V CDR1 and CDR2: SGHTA, FQGNSA. The CDR3 is 17 residues long. V shed 4 bases and J shed 3 bases, with 21 bases lying between them. CDR3 bases: TGTGCCAGCAGCTCCCGGGGACGGGGGGGCCTCTACTATGGCTACACCTTC. Its translation: CASSSRGRGGLYYGYTF.

V usage is TRBV30 and J usage is TRBJ2-1; weak D call: TRBD1 (6 bases). The CDR3 runs 13 residues. Deletions cut 2 bases from V and 10 bases from J, with 15 bases between. Germline V CDR1 and CDR2: GTSNPN, SVGIG (reference sequence). The CDR3 loop reads CAWSKQGNGEQFF. The DNA for the CDR3 is TGTGCCTGGAGTAAACAGGGAAATGGAGAGCAGTTCTTC.

Points on this clone: At one end, the junction sequence differs from germline, possibly due to a read error. The chain combines TRBV7-7 with TRBJ2-5; 10 bases agree with TRBD2. This CDR3 has 15 residues. Per germline, CDR1 SSHAT and CDR2 FNYEAQ (reference sequence). The CDR3 loop reads CASSLAGVQEETQYF. Here the CDR3 DNA reads TGTGCTAGCAGCCTAGCGGGAGTTCAGGAAGAGACCCAGTACTTC.

The chain uses TRBV29-1 and TRBJ1-1; the match to TRBD1 covers 7 bases. The CDR3 is made up of 12 amino acids. J lost 1 base, V lost 7 bases, and 3 bases had no gene match. Looked up from germline, CDR1 is SQVTM and CDR2 is ANQGSEA. CDR3 in DNA: TGCAGCGCTCGACAGGGGAACACTGAAGCTTTCTTT. As protein: CSARQGNTEAFF.

As concerns this clone: The same CDR3 arises from other DNA sequences in this sample as well. The chain uses TRBV5-1 and TRBJ2-6, with unresolved D. The CDR3 has 13 amino acids. Germline V gene data show CDR1 as SGHRS and CDR2 as YFSETQ. The V and J ends lost 4 bases and 3 bases respectively, with 5 bases between them. CDR3 region: CASSPSGANVLTF. DNA for the CDR3: TGCGCCAGCAGCCCAAGTGGGGCCAACGTCCTGACTTTC.